A selection of T cell receptor beta chains follows, all from one sample in a study of blood T cell repertoires in COVID-19. The data were produced by immunoSEQ multiplex PCR, yet TCRdb's version contains in-frame clones alone and is incomplete. The data show about 180,000 clones, 84% seen once. Sequencing was carried out using peripheral blood. Receptors were obtained from a human donor in a cohort sampled during active COVID-19. The CDR3 runs from the conserved cysteine through the conserved F or W. Fields, in order: CDR3 length, clone size, J gene, D gene, V gene, CDR3 DNA, CDR3 protein. The D gene is left open where the match is weak. Size values are once, few and many counts, or a class for expanded clones, and some rows have none.

>13|.|TRBJ1-2|.|TRBV6-5
TGTGCCAGCAGTTACAGCCGCGGGCATGGCTACACCTTC
CASSYSRGHGYTF
>15|.|TRBJ2-5|TRBD2|TRBV2
TGTGCCAGCAGTGAACTAGCGGGGGGCCAAGAGACCCAGTACTTC
CASSELAGGQETQYF
>17|.|TRBJ2-7|TRBD1|TRBV5-1
TGCGCCAGCAGCTTGTCCCCTTCGCGACAGGGTGGCTACGAGCAGTACTTC
CASSLSPSRQGGYEQYF
>14|.|TRBJ1-2|.|TRBV5-6
TGTGCCAGCAGCTTGGGGGGCGAGGTGGAGGGCTACACCTTC
CASSLGGEVEGYTF
>14|few|TRBJ1-2|.|TRBV15
TGTGCCACCAGCGCCGGGGGGGAGAACTATGGCTACACCTTC
CATSAGGENYGYTF
>16|once|TRBJ2-5|TRBD1|TRBV3-1/TRBV3-2
TGTGCCAGCAGCCCACGGGACAGGCCGGGGTGGGAGACCCAGTACTTC
CASSPRDRPGWETQYF
>17|.|TRBJ1-4|TRBD1|TRBV15
TGTGCCACCAGCAGGCCGGGACAGCCTACAACTAATGAAAAACTGTTTTTT
CATSRPGQPTTNEKLFF
>14|.|TRBJ2-1|.|TRBV5-6
TGTGCCAGCAGCTCCATCGAGGCAGCAAATGAGCAGTTCTTC
CASSSIEAANEQFF
>12|.|TRBJ1-1|.|TRBV12-3/TRBV12-4
TGTGCCAGCGGGGGGGGTTGGATTGAAGCTTTCTTT
CASGGGWIEAFF
>12|.|TRBJ2-7|.|TRBV29-1
TGCAGCGCCGGGCCCACAGGCTACGAGCAGTACTTC
CSAGPTGYEQYF